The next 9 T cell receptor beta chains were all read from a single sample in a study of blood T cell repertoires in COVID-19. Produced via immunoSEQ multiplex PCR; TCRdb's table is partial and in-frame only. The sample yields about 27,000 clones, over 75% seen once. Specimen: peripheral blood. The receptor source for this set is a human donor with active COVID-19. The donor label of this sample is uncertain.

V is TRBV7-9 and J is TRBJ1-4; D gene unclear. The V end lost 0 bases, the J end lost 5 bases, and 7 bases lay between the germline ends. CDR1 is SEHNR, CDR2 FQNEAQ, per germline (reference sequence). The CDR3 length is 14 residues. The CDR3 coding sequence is TGTGCCAGCAGCTTAGCCGTTATGAATGAAAAACTGTTTTTT. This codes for CASSLAVMNEKLFF.

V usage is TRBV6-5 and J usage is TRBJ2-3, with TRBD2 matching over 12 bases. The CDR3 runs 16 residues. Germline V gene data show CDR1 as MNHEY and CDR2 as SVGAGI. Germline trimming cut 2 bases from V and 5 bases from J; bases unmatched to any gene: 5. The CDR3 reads CASSYASGGARDTQYF. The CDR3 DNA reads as TGTGCCAGCAGTTACGCTAGCGGGGGGGCGAGAGATACGCAGTATTTT.

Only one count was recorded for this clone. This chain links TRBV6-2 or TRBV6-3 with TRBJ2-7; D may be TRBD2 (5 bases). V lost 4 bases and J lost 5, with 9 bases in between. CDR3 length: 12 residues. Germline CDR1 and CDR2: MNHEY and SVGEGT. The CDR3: CASSFGVDEQYF. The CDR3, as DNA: TGTGCCAGCAGTTTCGGGGTCGACGAGCAGTACTTC.

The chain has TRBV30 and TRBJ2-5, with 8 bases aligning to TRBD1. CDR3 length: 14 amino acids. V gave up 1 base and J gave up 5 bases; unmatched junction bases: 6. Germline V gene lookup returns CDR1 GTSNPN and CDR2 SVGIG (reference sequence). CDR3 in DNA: TGTGCCTGGAGTGCACGGACAGGGCAGGAGACCCAGTACTTC. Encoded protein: CAWSARTGQETQYF.

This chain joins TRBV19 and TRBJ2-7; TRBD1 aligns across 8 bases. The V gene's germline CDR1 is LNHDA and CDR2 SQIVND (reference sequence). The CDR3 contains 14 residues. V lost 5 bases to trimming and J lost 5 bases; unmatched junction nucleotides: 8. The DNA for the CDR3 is TGTGCCAGTAGTGATGGACAGGGTTTCCACGAGCAGTACTTC. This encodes CASSDGQGFHEQYF.

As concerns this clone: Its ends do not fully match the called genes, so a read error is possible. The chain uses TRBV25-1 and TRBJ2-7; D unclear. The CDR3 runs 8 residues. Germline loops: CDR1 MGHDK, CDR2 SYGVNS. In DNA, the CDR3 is TGTGCCAGCAGGGCCGGGTTGTTC. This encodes CASRAGLF.

The DNA of the CDR3 is TGTGCCAGCAGTGGATCCCGGGACAATATCGTGTACGAGCAGTACTTC. Translated: CASSGSRDNIVYEQYF. This chain uses TRBV2 with TRBJ2-7; weak D call: TRBD1 (6 bases). The germline V gene has CDR1 SNHLY and CDR2 FYNNEI. This CDR3 spans 16 amino acids. The ends were cut back, 4 bases at V and 4 bases at J, with 20 bases in the middle.

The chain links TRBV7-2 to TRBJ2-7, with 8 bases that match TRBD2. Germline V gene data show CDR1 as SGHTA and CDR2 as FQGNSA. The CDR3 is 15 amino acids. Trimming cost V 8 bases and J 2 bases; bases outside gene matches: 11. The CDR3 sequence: CASRGGRSLAYEQYF. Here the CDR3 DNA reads TGTGCCAGCCGGGGGGGACGGAGTCTCGCCTACGAGCAGTACTTC.

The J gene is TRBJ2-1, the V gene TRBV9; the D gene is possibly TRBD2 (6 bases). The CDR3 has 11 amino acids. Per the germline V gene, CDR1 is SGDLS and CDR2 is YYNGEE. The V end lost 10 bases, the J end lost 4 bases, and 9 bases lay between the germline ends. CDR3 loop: CASGDYNEQFF. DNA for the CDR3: TGTGCCTCGGGGGATTACAATGAGCAGTTCTTC.